This T cell receptor (beta chain) is drawn from a study of blood T cells in healthy people across ages. Comment on this clonotype: Its antigen is unknown.

Peripheral blood was drawn, approximately 10 milliliters per donor. Samples had at least 6.5 million PBMCs isolated from them. Study observations and caveats: The CMV status of each donor remained undetermined, and this could have confounded shifts in expanded clonotypes. The long-lived group displayed more naive CD4+ cells, plus higher diversity, than the aged donors did.

Unmatched junction bases numbered 4, after V lost 3 bases and J lost 4 bases. The CDR3 sequence is 15 residues long. Looked up from germline, CDR1 is SGHTA and CDR2 is FQGNSA. A sample-barcoded 5' primer and a J-beta primer mix were used in a second PCR of about 7 to 12 cycles. Via MiXCR, TCRdb re-called the 5' RACE reads, giving one row per CDR3 protein. The table lists 700,000 to 950,000 distinct CDR3 sequences, roughly 60% of them singletons. The J gene is TRBJ2-3, the V gene TRBV7-2; 10 positions match TRBD2. What was sequenced was blood. The TCR was taken from a man under 40 in good health. The CDR3 sequence is CASSLVAGGPDTQYF. CDR3 DNA: TGTGCCAGCAGCTTGGTAGCGGGAGGTCCAGATACGCAGTATTTT.